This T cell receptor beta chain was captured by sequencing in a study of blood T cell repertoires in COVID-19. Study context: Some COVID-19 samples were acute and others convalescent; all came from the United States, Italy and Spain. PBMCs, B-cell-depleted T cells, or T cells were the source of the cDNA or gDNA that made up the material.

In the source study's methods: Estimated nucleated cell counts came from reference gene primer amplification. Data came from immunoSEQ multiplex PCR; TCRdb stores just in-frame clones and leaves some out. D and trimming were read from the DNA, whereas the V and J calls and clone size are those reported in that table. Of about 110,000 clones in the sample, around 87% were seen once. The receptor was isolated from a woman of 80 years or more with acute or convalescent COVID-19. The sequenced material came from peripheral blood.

CDR3 nucleotide sequence: TGTGCCAGCAGCCATCACAGGGGGTCCTACAATGAGCAGTTCTTC. It encodes CASSHHRGSYNEQFF. V is TRBV6-2 or TRBV6-3 and J is TRBJ2-1; 8 bases fit TRBD1. The CDR3 consists of 15 residues. Losses at the gene ends were 6 bases for V and 1 base for J; bases not matched to a gene: 5. Germline CDR1 and CDR2: MNHEY and SVGEGT.